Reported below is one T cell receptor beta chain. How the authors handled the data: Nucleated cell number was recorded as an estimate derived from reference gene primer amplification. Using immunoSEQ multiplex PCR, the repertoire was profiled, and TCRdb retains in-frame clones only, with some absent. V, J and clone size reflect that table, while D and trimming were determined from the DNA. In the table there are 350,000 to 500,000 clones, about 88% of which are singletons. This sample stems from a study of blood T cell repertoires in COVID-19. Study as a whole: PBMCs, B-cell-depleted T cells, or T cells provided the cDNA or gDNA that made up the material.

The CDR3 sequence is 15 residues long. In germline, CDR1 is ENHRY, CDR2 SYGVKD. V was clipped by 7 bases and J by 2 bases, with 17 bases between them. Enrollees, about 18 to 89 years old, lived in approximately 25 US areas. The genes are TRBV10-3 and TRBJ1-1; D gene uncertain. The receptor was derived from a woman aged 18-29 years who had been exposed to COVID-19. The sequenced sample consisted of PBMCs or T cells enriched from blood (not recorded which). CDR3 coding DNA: TGTGCCATCAAAGGTTCGGGGTCGGAAAACACTGAAGCTTTCTTT. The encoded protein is CAIKGSGSENTEAFF.